This T cell receptor (beta chain) was obtained from a study of cytomegalovirus exposure and HLA in healthy donors. The PCR employed 60 Vbeta primers together with 13 Jbeta primers. Clones were read by immunoSEQ multiplex PCR, and TCRdb kept only the in-frame ones, dropping some. The sample yields 180,000 or so clones, less than 80% seen once. Trimming cost V 5 bases and J 5 bases; bases outside gene matches: 7. CDR1 and CDR2 (germline): SGHTA, FQGNSA. This CDR3 is built from 15 residues. The chain has TRBV7-2 and TRBJ2-2; TRBD2 matches 8 bases. The specimen sequenced was PBMCs. The sequence derives from a female donor in good health and CMV-seronegative. The CDR3 here is CASSRGSGVTGELFF. CDR3 DNA sequence: TGTGCCAGCAGCCGTGGTAGCGGGGTGACCGGGGAGCTGTTTTTT.